These 30 T cell receptor beta chains originate from one sample sequenced in a study of CD8+CD57+ T cells in acquired aplastic anemia. Individuals selected for sequencing had exhibited CD8+CD57+ cell expansion on flow cytometry. TCR beta VDJ and CDR3 were profiled, and genomic DNA was the template. One entry per CDR3 protein results from TCRdb running MiXCR on the reads. The table shows under 200,000 distinct CDR3 sequences, with less than 50% occurring only once. Specimen: sorted CD4+, CD8+, or CD8+CD57+ T cells (not recorded which) from PBMCs. These receptors came from a human donor with aplastic anemia.

Many counts were recorded for this clonotype. This rearrangement joins TRBV6-5 to TRBJ2-1; 7 nucleotides line up with TRBD2. The trim removed 4 bases at V and 7 bases at J, leaving 10 bases unmatched. Germline V gene sequence: CDR1 MNHEY, CDR2 SVGAGI. The CDR3 has 15 amino acids. CDR3 in amino acids: CASSLAGEWENEQFF. The CDR3 bases are TGTGCCAGCAGTTTGGCGGGAGAGTGGGAGAATGAGCAGTTCTTC.

Remarks on this clonotype: One end of the junction varies from germline; a read error may be responsible. The gene calls are TRBV20-1 and TRBJ2-3, with 7 bases matching TRBD2. The CDR3 is made up of 14 amino acids. Germline CDR1 reads DFQATT; CDR2 reads SNEGSKA (reference sequence). The CDR3 DNA sequence: TGCAGTGCTAGACTCCTGACTAGCACAGATACGCAGTGTTTT. Residues: CSARLLTSTDTQCF.

This clonotype appeared a few times. V gene TRBV19 combines with J gene TRBJ1-5; 8 positions match TRBD1. The CDR3 spans 14 residues. V shed 8 bases, J shed 6 bases, and the junction held 9 bases outside the gene matches. CDR1 is LNHDA and CDR2 is SQIVND in the germline V gene (reference sequence). As DNA, the CDR3 is TGTGCCAGTCAAGACAGGGGCGAGAGTCAGCCCCAGCATTTT. Translating gives CASQDRGESQPQHF.

To note about this clonotype: At one of its ends the junction is not consistent with the germline gene, which may arise from a read error. The chain couples TRBV5-4 to TRBJ1-1, with unresolved D. The germline CDR1 and CDR2 sequences are SGHNT and YYREEE (reference sequence). This CDR3 is 15 amino acids long. The CDR3 is CASSLAENGDTEVFF. The CDR3 nucleotides are TGTGCCAGCAGCTTGGCAGAGAATGGTGACACTGAAGTTTTCTTT.

The sample holds many counts of this clonotype. The chain has TRBV6-1 and TRBJ2-7; the match to TRBD1 covers 8 bases. Germline V gene lookup returns CDR1 MNHNS and CDR2 SASEGT. J gave up 1 base and V 2 bases, and 4 bases lay outside the gene matches. CDR3 length: 15 amino acids. In DNA form, the CDR3 reads TGTGCCAGCAGTGAACGGACAGGGAATTCCTACGAGCAGTACTTC. It translates to CASSERTGNSYEQYF.

This clonotype was seen a single time. The chain employs TRBV20-1 and TRBJ2-5, with D perhaps matching TRBD2 (6 bases). Gene TRBJ2-1 matches the end of the DNA better, so the J call may be wrong. The CDR3 covers 14 residues. Germline-derived CDR1 and CDR2 are DFQATT and SNEGSKA (reference sequence). The CDR3 here is CSAVTSQVEDEQFF. DNA of the CDR3: TGCAGTGCTGTGACTAGTCAGGTAGAGGATGAGCAGTTCTTC.

This clonotype was counted many times. The chain has TRBV27 and TRBJ2-3, with D uncertain. V gave up 3 bases and J gave up 0 bases, with 7 bases separating them. Germline V gene data show CDR1 as MNHEY and CDR2 as SMNVEV (reference sequence). The CDR3 is 14 residues long. In DNA form, the CDR3 reads TGTGCCAGCAGTTTTGTTGGAAGCACAGATACGCAGTATTTT. Its protein is CASSFVGSTDTQYF.

This sequence joins TRBV25-1 and TRBJ1-1; the match to TRBD1 covers 7 bases. CDR3 length equals 15 residues. J gave up 0 bases and V 4 bases, and 5 bases lay outside the gene matches. Germline-derived CDR1 and CDR2 are MGHDK and SYGVNS. The DNA of the CDR3 is TGTGCCAGCAGTGTGTCCGGGACAGTGAACACTGAAGCTTTCTTT. Translated: CASSVSGTVNTEAFF.

This clonotype was detected many times. The V call is TRBV2, the J call TRBJ2-5, with D perhaps TRBD2 (5 bases). Germline CDR1 is SNHLY and CDR2 is FYNNEI. The V end lost 8 bases, the J end lost 3 bases, and 25 bases lay between the germline ends. This CDR3 spans 17 amino acids. As DNA, the CDR3 is TGTGCCAGCTCAGGAGAGGGTGGTGGGAGTCGTGAAGAGACCCAGTACTTC. Protein: CASSGEGGGSREETQYF. The entire variable domain, with the rest obtained from reference TRBV2 and TRBJ2-5, is as follows: EPEVTQTPSHQVTQMGQEVILRCVPISNHLYFYWYRQILGQKVEFLVSFYNNEISEKSEIFDDQFSVERPDGSNFTLKIRSTKLEDSAMYFCASSGEGGGSREETQYFGPGTRLLVL.

Many counts were recorded for this clonotype. The rearrangement uses TRBV20-1 and TRBJ2-5; TRBD2 aligns across 9 bases. V lost 0 bases and J lost 2; bases outside the gene matches: 13. Germline lookup yields CDR1 DFQATT and CDR2 SNEGSKA (reference sequence). The CDR3 sequence is 18 residues long. The CDR3: CSARDFFRLAEVQETQYF. Here the CDR3 DNA reads TGCAGTGCTAGAGATTTTTTCAGACTAGCGGAGGTACAAGAGACCCAGTACTTC.

This clonotype was observed at least ten times. This chain links TRBV11-3 with TRBJ1-5; D is unclear. CDR3 length: 14 residues. The V end was cut by 1 base, the J end by 6 bases, with 10 bases between. The germline CDR1 and CDR2 sequences are SGHNT and YENEEA. The CDR3 DNA reads as TGTGCCAGCAGCTTAGCGGGAACCGGTCAGCCCCAGCATTTT. Amino acids: CASSLAGTGQPQHF.

This clonotype was picked up one time. The chain links TRBV7-9 to TRBJ2-7, with D possibly being TRBD1 or TRBD2 (5 bases each). This CDR3 is built from 12 residues. Trimming stripped 5 bases from V and 6 bases from J, with 11 bases between. Germline V gives CDR1 SEHNR, CDR2 FQNEAQ (reference sequence). The CDR3 DNA is TGTGCCAGCAGCAGGGACCTCCTCGAGCAGTACTTC. Amino acids: CASSRDLLEQYF.

This clonotype was observed a few times. Compared with germline, one end of the junction differs, possibly owing to a read error. The chain couples TRBV6-1 to TRBJ2-7; D is undetermined. The CDR3 covers 14 residues. The germline gives CDR1 MNHNS, CDR2 SASEGT. The CDR3 sequence: CASTPGVGLYERYF. The CDR3 nucleotides read TGTGCCAGCACCCCCGGAGTGGGCCTCTACGAGCGGTACTTC.

This clonotype was picked up many times. The J gene is TRBJ2-5, the V gene TRBV5-1; D is undetermined. V dropped 0 bases and J dropped 3 bases, with 15 bases sitting between them. Germline V CDR1 and CDR2: SGHRS, YFSETQ. The CDR3 runs to 16 residues. The CDR3 nucleotides read TGCGCCAGCAGCTTGGATATCGGCGGAGATGAAGAGACCCAGTACTTC. The encoded protein is CASSLDIGGDEETQYF.

This clonotype was picked up many times. V is TRBV4-3 and J is TRBJ2-2, with D unresolved. The CDR3 spans 15 residues. Germline V gene data show CDR1 as LGHNA and CDR2 as YSLEER. V dropped 0 bases and J dropped 3 bases, with 8 bases sitting between them. The chain's CDR3 is CASSQEYHYTGELFF. CDR3 nucleotides: TGCGCCAGCAGCCAAGAATACCACTACACCGGGGAGCTGTTTTTT.

The J gene is TRBJ2-1, the V gene TRBV5-4; 8 bases map to TRBD2. Trimming took 3 bases from V and 2 from J; bases not matched to a gene: 4. This CDR3 spans 15 amino acids. Germline CDR1 reads SGHNT; CDR2 reads YYREEE (reference sequence). The CDR3 bases are TGTGCCAGCAGCTACAGCGGGAGTCCCTACAATGAGCAGTTCTTC. Protein: CASSYSGSPYNEQFF.

V is TRBV29-1 and J is TRBJ2-1; D unclear. The CDR3 is 16 residues long. CDR1 SQVTM and CDR2 ANQGSEA come from the germline V gene. Trimming shortened V by 6 bases and J by 2 bases, and 20 bases separated the two germline ends. DNA of the CDR3: TGCAGCGTCGAACCCGTGCGGCCTACCCCCTACAATGAGCAGTTCTTC. Its protein product is CSVEPVRPTPYNEQFF.

The genes are TRBV19 and TRBJ2-7; 7 bases map to TRBD2. With V trimmed by 4 bases and J by 4 bases, 4 bases remained unmatched. Germline V CDR1 and CDR2: LNHDA, SQIVND (reference sequence). The CDR3 covers 13 residues. CDR3 in amino acids: CASSRTSRYEQYF. Here the CDR3 DNA reads TGTGCCAGTAGTAGGACTAGTAGGTACGAGCAGTACTTC.

This clonotype was observed a handful of times. This chain connects TRBV5-4 to TRBJ1-3; D gene uncertain. V lost 4 bases, J lost 0 bases, and 11 bases lay in between. Germline-derived CDR1 and CDR2 are SGHNT and YYREEE (reference sequence). The CDR3 extends over 15 amino acids. The CDR3 protein is CASSDDGSSGNTIYF. The CDR3 region has the DNA TGTGCCAGCAGCGATGACGGAAGCTCTGGAAACACCATATATTTT.

This chain links TRBV2 with TRBJ2-2; D ambiguous. This CDR3 is built from 13 residues. V lost 8 bases and J lost 5, with 12 bases in between. CDR1 is SNHLY, CDR2 FYNNEI, per germline. CDR3 loop: CASELHRTGELFF. The CDR3 DNA reads TGTGCCAGCGAGTTACACAGAACCGGGGAGCTGTTTTTT.

On this clonotype itself: At one boundary the junction diverges from the germline segment, which might be a read error. The rearrangement joins TRBV2 to TRBJ2-5; weak D call: TRBD1 (6 bases). Germline CDR1 and CDR2: SNHLY and FYNNEI. The CDR3 runs 14 residues. Written as DNA, the CDR3 is TGTGCCAGCAGGGAAGGACAGTCTCAAGAGACCCAGTACTTC. It codes for CASREGQSQETQYF.

This clonotype was observed many times. The chain has TRBV20-1 and TRBJ2-2; D possibly uses TRBD1 or TRBD2 (5 bases each). The CDR3 loop spans 16 amino acids. The germline V gene has CDR1 DFQATT and CDR2 SNEGSKA (reference sequence). V shed 5 bases and J shed 0 bases, with 16 bases lying between them. CDR3 loop: CSASHRDPANTGELFF. The CDR3 DNA reads as TGCAGTGCTTCGCACCGGGACCCCGCGAACACCGGGGAGCTGTTTTTT.

The table lists this clonotype with many counts. The rearrangement joins TRBV15 to TRBJ2-1; 7 bases fit TRBD2. Germline V gene lookup returns CDR1 LNHNV and CDR2 YYDKDF (reference sequence). J lost 5 bases, V lost 11 bases, and 9 bases had no gene match. CDR3 length: 13 residues. This CDR3 reads CALGRGINNEQFF. CDR3 coding DNA: TGTGCCCTAGGGAGGGGTATTAACAATGAGCAGTTCTTC.

In this sample, this clonotype turned up many times. The rearrangement uses TRBV29-1 and TRBJ2-7, with 11 bases aligning to TRBD1. Germline lookup yields CDR1 SQVTM and CDR2 ANQGSEA. The ends lost 7 bases at V and 2 bases at J; junction bases unmatched: 7. This CDR3 has 14 residues. The CDR3 here is CSALTGQGAYEQYF. CDR3 nucleotides: TGCAGCGCCCTAACGGGACAGGGGGCCTACGAGCAGTACTTC.

Ten or more counts support this clonotype. The J gene is TRBJ1-2, the V gene TRBV19, with a tentative D call TRBD1 (6 bases). V was shortened by 3 bases and J by 3 bases, with 11 bases between the two germline ends. The germline gives CDR1 LNHDA, CDR2 SQIVND (reference sequence). This CDR3 has 14 residues. The CDR3 DNA reads as TGTGCCAGTAGTATTGGTCCAGGGGACTATGGCTACACCTTC. It translates to CASSIGPGDYGYTF.

This clonotype appeared a few times. The chain has TRBV15 and TRBJ2-7; D could derive from TRBD1 or TRBD2 (5 bases each). The CDR3 is 15 amino acids. V lost 4 bases to trimming and J lost 2 bases, with 15 bases between them. Germline loops: CDR1 LNHNV, CDR2 YYDKDF (reference sequence). Here the CDR3 reads CATSTAGTFTYEQYF. Written as DNA, the CDR3 is TGTGCCACCAGCACGGCAGGGACGTTTACCTACGAGCAGTACTTC. Combining the CDR3 with reference TRBV15 and TRBJ2-7 gives the whole variable domain DAMVIQNPRYQVTQFGKPVTLSCSQTLNHNVMYWYQQKSSQAPKLLFHYYDKDFNNEADTPDNFQSRRPNTSFCFLDIRSPGLGDTAMYLCATSTAGTFTYEQYFGPGTRLTVT.

The chain recombines TRBV7-9 with TRBJ1-2, with D unclear. Germline assignment: CDR1 SEHNR and CDR2 FQNEAQ (reference sequence). This CDR3 has 13 amino acids. Trimming stripped 7 bases from V and 1 base from J, with 10 bases between. The chain's CDR3 is CASTREDNYGYTF. The CDR3 bases are TGTGCCAGCACCCGGGAGGATAACTATGGCTACACCTTC.

This clonotype was seen once. A read error may produce the germline difference seen at one junction end. This chain links TRBV2 with TRBJ2-7; TRBD2 aligns across 10 bases. The CDR3 consists of 16 residues. Per the germline V gene, CDR1 is SNHLY and CDR2 is FYNNEI. The CDR3 DNA sequence: TGTGCCTGCAGGAATACTAGCGGGACCGCGGACTACGAGCAGTACTTC. Translation: CACRNTSGTADYEQYF.

In its sample, this clonotype was seen many times. This chain links TRBV5-1 with TRBJ2-7; the match to TRBD2 covers 11 bases. J gave up 2 bases and V 2 bases, and 6 bases lay outside the gene matches. There are 16 residues in the CDR3. The V gene's germline CDR1 is SGHRS and CDR2 YFSETQ. The CDR3 protein is CASSFSGTSGPYEQYF. Written as DNA, the CDR3 is TGCGCCAGCAGCTTCTCAGGGACTAGCGGCCCCTACGAGCAGTACTTC.

This clonotype was recorded at least ten times. The chain is built from TRBV11-2 and TRBJ2-5; D may be TRBD1 (5 bases). CDR3 length equals 14 residues. In germline, CDR1 is SGHAT, CDR2 FQNNGV. Trimming removed 5 bases from V and 4 bases from J, with 14 bases in between. The CDR3 nucleotides read TGTGCCAGCAGCCTTGTTCAGGGTACAGAGACCCAGTACTTC. Protein: CASSLVQGTETQYF. The complete variable domain, with remaining parts taken from reference TRBV11-2 and TRBJ2-5, reads EAGVAQSPRYKIIEKRQSVAFWCNPISGHATLYWYQQILGQGPKLLIQFQNNGVVDDSQLPKDRFSAERLKGVDSTLKIQPAKLEDSAVYLCASSLVQGTETQYFGPGTRLLVL.